The text below deals with one T cell receptor (beta chain). Its antigen is currently unknown. Germline V lookup: CDR1 MDHEN, CDR2 SYDVKM. V lost 6 bases, J lost 7 bases, and 12 bases lay in between. The CDR3 is made up of 12 amino acids. This entry comes from a study of cytotoxic CD8 clonotypes in ibrutinib-treated CLL. Across the whole study: Response samples came after a median 12 months of treatment, range 6 to 36.

Study-wide points: Public clonotypes occurred uncommonly; on treatment, they contracted or remained stable. Clonality at baseline surpassed age-matched healthy donors and tracked circulating CD8+ T-cell counts. Sampling schedules were unmatched across sustained-remission and progressing patients.

TCRdb's table, derived via immunoSEQ multiplex PCR, lists solely in-frame clones and lacks some. Found here are approximately 190,000 clones, around 75% of them singletons; the top ten hold roughly 5.8%. The sample here was PBMCs, taken after 12 months of ibrutinib treatment. The source of this sequence is a human donor with chronic lymphocytic leukemia. The gene calls are TRBV28 and TRBJ1-1; D unresolved. As DNA, the CDR3 is TGTGCCAGCAGCCCCATATCAGATGAAGCTTTCTTT. Its translation: CASSPISDEAFF.